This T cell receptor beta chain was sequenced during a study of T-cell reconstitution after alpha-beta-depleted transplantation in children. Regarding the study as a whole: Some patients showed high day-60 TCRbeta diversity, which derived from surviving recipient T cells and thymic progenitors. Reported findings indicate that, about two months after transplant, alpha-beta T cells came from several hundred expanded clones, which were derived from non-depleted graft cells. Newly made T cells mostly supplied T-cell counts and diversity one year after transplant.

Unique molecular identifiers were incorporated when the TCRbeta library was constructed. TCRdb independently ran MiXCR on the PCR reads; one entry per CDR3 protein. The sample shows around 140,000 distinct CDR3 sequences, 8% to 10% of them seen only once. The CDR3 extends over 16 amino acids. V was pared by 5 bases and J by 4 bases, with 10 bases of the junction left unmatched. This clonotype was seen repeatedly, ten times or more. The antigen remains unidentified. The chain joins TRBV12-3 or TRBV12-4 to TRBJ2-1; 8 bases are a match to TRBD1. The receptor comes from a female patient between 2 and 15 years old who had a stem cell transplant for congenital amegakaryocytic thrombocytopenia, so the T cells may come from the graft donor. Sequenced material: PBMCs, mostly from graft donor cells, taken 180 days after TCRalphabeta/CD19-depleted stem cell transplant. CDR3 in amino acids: CASSPPRQGPYNEQFF. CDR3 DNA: TGTGCCAGCAGTCCCCCGAGACAGGGGCCTTACAATGAGCAGTTCTTC.